Listed here are 18 T cell receptor beta chains from one sample, sequenced in a study of T cell responses to AZD1222 COVID-19 vaccine. The table came from immunoSEQ multiplex PCR; TCRdb's copy has only in-frame clones and leaves some out. The sample includes around 110,000 clones, 90% of them seen just once. Here the sequenced sample was peripheral blood, taken 28 days after the second AZD1222 dose. These receptors all stem from an adult who received the AZD1222 COVID-19 vaccine.

The chain has TRBV9 and TRBJ2-3; 10 positions agree with TRBD2. After removal of 1 base from V and 5 bases from J, the junction contained 10 bases not matched to a gene. The germline gives CDR1 SGDLS, CDR2 YYNGEE. The CDR3 spans 17 residues. The CDR3 nucleotides read TGTGCCAGCAGCGTACAAGAGCGGGGGGGTGGCGGAGATACGCAGTATTTT. Residues: CASSVQERGGGGDTQYF.

This chain uses TRBV24-1 with TRBJ2-3; 8 bases fit TRBD1. The CDR3 totals 15 residues. CDR1 and CDR2 (germline): KGHDR, SFDVKD. V trimming: 4 bases; J trimming: 3 bases; junction bases outside the gene matches: 5. In nucleotides, the CDR3 is TGTGCCACCAGTGACCCCGGACAGGGAACAGATACGCAGTATTTT. It translates to CATSDPGQGTDTQYF.

The chain uses TRBV7-6 and TRBJ2-5; D remains ambiguous. There are 11 residues in the CDR3. CDR1 is SGHVS and CDR2 is FNYEAQ in the germline V gene. Trimming removed 8 bases from V and 5 bases from J, with 9 bases in between. The CDR3 protein is CASYIRETQYF. The CDR3 DNA is TGTGCCAGCTATATACGGGAGACCCAGTACTTC.

This chain links TRBV7-2 with TRBJ1-4; D gene unclear. Looked up from germline, CDR1 is SGHTA and CDR2 is FQGNSA. The CDR3 spans 14 residues. V was shortened by 5 bases and J by 5 bases, with 12 bases between the two germline ends. The CDR3 spells CASSDGPGNEKLFF. DNA of the CDR3: TGTGCCAGCAGCGACGGGCCTGGCAATGAAAAACTGTTTTTT.

This clone appeared a single time. This chain links TRBV2 with TRBJ2-7; maybe TRBD2 (6 bases). With 3 bases removed from V and 4 bases from J, the gap between germline ends came to 19 bases. Germline V gene data show CDR1 as SNHLY and CDR2 as FYNNEI. CDR3 length: 16 residues. As DNA, the CDR3 is TGTGCCAGCAGTGATGGAAGGACTGCGGGGCTTTACGAGCAGTACTTC. It yields the protein CASSDGRTAGLYEQYF.

This chain connects TRBV5-1 to TRBJ2-7; 7 positions agree with TRBD2. V gave up 7 bases and J gave up 0 bases; unmatched junction bases: 1. CDR3 length: 12 residues. The germline V gene encodes CDR1 SGHRS and CDR2 YFSETQ. The CDR3 sequence: CASAGDSYEQYF. The CDR3 coding sequence is TGCGCCAGCGCGGGGGACTCCTACGAGCAGTACTTC. Variable domain in full (rest from reference TRBV5-1 and TRBJ2-7): KAGVTQTPRYLIKTRGQQVTLSCSPISGHRSVSWYQQTPGQGLQFLFEYFSETQRNKGNFPGRFSGRQFSNSRSEMNVSTLELGDSALYLCASAGDSYEQYFGPGTRLTVT.

V gene TRBV7-9 combines with J gene TRBJ2-3; the D is unclear. The germline V gene has CDR1 SEHNR and CDR2 FQNEAQ (reference sequence). Trimming pared 2 bases from V and 3 bases from J, leaving 12 bases between. The CDR3 extends over 15 amino acids. The CDR3 bases are TGTGCCAGCAGCTTATCCAGAAGTTTAACAGATACGCAGTATTTT. Translated, it gives CASSLSRSLTDTQYF.

The chain recombines TRBV9 with TRBJ2-2; D gene unclear. V dropped 6 bases and J dropped 0 bases, with 6 bases sitting between them. Germline lookup yields CDR1 SGDLS and CDR2 YYNGEE. The CDR3 is made up of 13 amino acids. The CDR3 coding sequence is TGTGCCAGCACGGCGGCGAACACCGGGGAGCTGTTTTTT. Translated, it gives CASTAANTGELFF.

The chain combines TRBV7-2 with TRBJ2-5; D remains unclear. This CDR3 has 13 residues. Germline V gene lookup returns CDR1 SGHTA and CDR2 FQGNSA. Trimming cost V 3 bases and J 3 bases, with 8 bases left between them. The DNA for the CDR3 is TGTGCCAGCAGCTTTGGCGGCGAAGAGACCCAGTACTTC. Translated, it gives CASSFGGEETQYF.

The genes are TRBV9 and TRBJ2-3, with a possible D match to TRBD2 (5 bases). This CDR3 region has 15 residues. Per the germline V gene, CDR1 is SGDLS and CDR2 is YYNGEE. Deletions cut 3 bases from V and 6 bases from J, with 17 bases between. This CDR3 reads CASSEWSSAMDTQYF. In DNA form, the CDR3 reads TGTGCCAGCAGCGAGTGGAGTAGCGCCATGGATACGCAGTATTTT. Together with reference TRBV9 and TRBJ2-3, the CDR3 gives the full variable domain: DSGVTQTPKHLITATGQRVTLRCSPRSGDLSVYWYQQSLDQGLQFLIQYYNGEERAKGNILERFSAQQFPDLHSELNLSSLELGDSALYFCASSEWSSAMDTQYFGPGTRLTVL.

The rearrangement uses TRBV9 and TRBJ1-3, with D perhaps matching TRBD1 (5 bases). From germline, CDR1 is SGDLS and CDR2 YYNGEE. V dropped 2 bases and J dropped 2 bases, with 17 bases sitting between them. This CDR3 is built from 17 residues. The DNA for the CDR3 is TGTGCCAGCAGCGTTCTTGGGGGGGTACCGGCTGGAAACACCATATATTTT. Translated, it gives CASSVLGGVPAGNTIYF.

This chain joins TRBV5-3 and TRBJ2-3; D call uncertain. TRBV5-3 is designated an ORF whose function remains uncertain. The CDR3 consists of 16 residues. Trimming took 0 bases from V and 2 from J, leaving 13 bases between them. The DNA for the CDR3 is TGTGCCAGAAGCTTGGTTCCCCCGTGGGTCACAGATACGCAGTATTTT. Residues: CARSLVPPWVTDTQYF.

The rearrangement joins TRBV5-1 to TRBJ2-5; possibly TRBD2 for D (7 bases). CDR1 is SGHRS and CDR2 is YFSETQ in the germline V gene. This CDR3 region has 14 residues. Trimming removed 4 bases from V and 4 bases from J, with 14 bases in between. The CDR3 DNA follows: TGCGCCAGCAGCCTCCCGGGGGGCGCAGAGACCCAGTACTTC. Translated: CASSLPGGAETQYF.

V and J are TRBV5-1 and TRBJ1-4; D perhaps matches TRBD1 (5 bases). V was clipped by 0 bases and J by 2 bases, with 14 bases between them. CDR3 size: 17 residues. Germline V gives CDR1 SGHRS, CDR2 YFSETQ. The CDR3 DNA is TGCGCCAGCAGCTTGGTAGCAGGGATGCGGACTAATGAAAAACTGTTTTTT. Residues: CASSLVAGMRTNEKLFF.

This clone was found once. The rearrangement joins TRBV27 to TRBJ1-1; TRBD1 is a possible D gene (5 bases). Deletions cut 3 bases from V and 6 bases from J, with 8 bases between. The CDR3 loop spans 12 amino acids. Germline CDR1 MNHEY, CDR2 SMNVEV (reference sequence). The CDR3 here is CASSFSGAEAFF. For the CDR3, the DNA is TGTGCCAGCAGTTTTTCGGGGGCTGAAGCTTTCTTT.

J is TRBJ1-2 and V is TRBV5-1; tentatively, D is TRBD1 (6 bases). Germline CDR1 is SGHRS and CDR2 is YFSETQ. This CDR3 is 15 amino acids long. V lost 1 base to trimming and J lost 7 bases, with 17 bases between them. This CDR3 reads CASSLRSGAESGYTF. CDR3 in DNA: TGCGCCAGCAGCTTGCGATCAGGGGCTGAGAGTGGCTACACCTTC.

The J gene is TRBJ2-1, the V gene TRBV4-2; D may be TRBD1 or TRBD2 (5 bases each). The V gene's germline CDR1 is LGHNA and CDR2 YNFKEQ. This CDR3 contains 15 residues. V shed 0 bases and J shed 2 bases, with 8 bases lying between them. CDR3: CASSQETGPYNEQFF. DNA of the CDR3: TGTGCCAGCAGCCAAGAGACGGGACCCTACAATGAGCAGTTCTTC.

This chain links TRBV7-2 with TRBJ2-5; 8 nucleotides align to TRBD2. The CDR3 contains 15 residues. Trimming at V came to 1 base and at J to 4 bases, leaving 5 bases not matched to a gene. CDR1 and CDR2 (germline): SGHTA, FQGNSA. The CDR3, as DNA: TGTGCCAGCAGCTTAGTAAGCGGGGGTTCAGAGACCCAGTACTTC. Protein product: CASSLVSGGSETQYF.